Below are 30 T cell receptor beta chains sequenced from a single sample in a study of control samples from healthy donors and cancer patients. Measured with immunoSEQ multiplex PCR; TCRdb has only the in-frame clones, and not every one. The sample holds about 79,000 clones, over 85% seen once. Input material: PBMCs. The receptors originated from a middle-aged woman with lung cancer.

This chain links TRBV28 with TRBJ2-7; TRBD1 matches at 9 bases. CDR3 length: 16 residues. Per germline, CDR1 MDHEN and CDR2 SYDVKM. With 7 bases clipped from V and 5 bases from J, the junction kept 15 bases outside the gene matches. The CDR3 loop reads CASIPYSGTGYHEQYF. The CDR3 DNA follows: TGTGCCAGCATTCCCTACTCCGGGACAGGGTACCACGAGCAGTACTTC.

The rearrangement uses TRBV5-1 and TRBJ2-3; D unresolved. The germline V and J ends were trimmed by 3 bases and 2 bases, with 13 bases remaining between them. The CDR3 consists of 15 residues. Germline V gene data show CDR1 as SGHRS and CDR2 as YFSETQ. CDR3: CASSSLLTTTDTQYF. As DNA, the CDR3 is TGCGCCAGCAGCTCCCTTCTTACCACCACAGATACGCAGTATTTT.

Notes on this clone: The same CDR3 can be traced to other DNA sequences in this sample. The rearrangement links TRBV18 to TRBJ1-6, with TRBD1 as a possible D gene (6 bases). This CDR3 has 14 residues. CDR1 is KGHSH and CDR2 is LQKENI in the germline V gene. V gave up 6 bases and J gave up 10 bases, with 16 bases separating them. The CDR3 loop reads CASSQGGRGSPLHF. In nucleotides, the CDR3 is TGTGCCAGCTCGCAAGGGGGGCGGGGGTCACCCCTCCACTTT. Based on the CDR3 plus reference TRBV18 and TRBJ1-6, the full variable domain is NAGVMQNPRHLVRRRGQEARLRCSPMKGHSHVYWYRQLPEEGLKFMVYLQKENIIDESGMPKERFSAEFPKEGPSILRIQQVVRGDSAAYFCASSQGGRGSPLHFGNGTRLTVT.

The chain combines TRBV27 with TRBJ1-5; TRBD1 matches at 7 bases. The length of the CDR3 is 18 residues. The trim removed 6 bases at V and 3 bases at J, leaving 17 bases unmatched. In germline, CDR1 is MNHEY, CDR2 SMNVEV (reference sequence). The chain's CDR3 is CASSPTGALSDVNQPQHF. The CDR3 DNA sequence: TGTGCCAGCAGCCCCACAGGGGCCCTTTCAGACGTCAATCAGCCCCAGCATTTT.

The genes are TRBV28 and TRBJ1-1; no reliable D call. Germline loops: CDR1 MDHEN, CDR2 SYDVKM. The CDR3 consists of 13 residues. Trimming stripped 2 bases from V and 8 bases from J, with 12 bases between. In DNA, the CDR3 is TGTGCCAGCAGTTTAGGAGGCGACCCCGAAGCTTTCTTT. Translating gives CASSLGGDPEAFF.

The chain links TRBV12-5 to TRBJ2-5, with TRBD1 identical over 8 bases. J lost 5 bases, V lost 0 bases, and 5 bases had no gene match. The CDR3 has 15 residues. From germline, CDR1 is LGHNT and CDR2 FRNRAP. The CDR3 spells CASGLVAGGRETQYF. The CDR3 DNA is TGTGCTAGTGGTTTGGTGGCAGGGGGCAGGGAGACCCAGTACTTC.

The rearrangement joins TRBV9 to TRBJ2-7; the D gene is possibly TRBD1 (6 bases). The CDR3 sequence is 14 residues long. V was pared by 3 bases and J by 3 bases, with 13 bases between. Germline V gene lookup returns CDR1 SGDLS and CDR2 YYNGEE. DNA for the CDR3: TGTGCCAGCAGCGCCCTCGAAGGGGGCTACGAGCAGTACTTC. It encodes CASSALEGGYEQYF.

The chain is built from TRBV7-2 and TRBJ2-2, with 9 nucleotides matching TRBD1. This CDR3 has 16 residues. CDR1 SGHTA and CDR2 FQGNSA come from the germline V gene. The V segment lost 5 bases and the J segment 6 bases; nucleotides outside the gene matches: 10. CDR3 sequence reads: CASSLQGALISGELFF. CDR3 DNA: TGTGCCAGCAGCCTACAGGGGGCCCTAATTTCCGGGGAGCTGTTTTTT. The variable domain in full, completed from reference TRBV7-2 and TRBJ2-2, reads GAGVSQSPSNKVTEKGKDVELRCDPISGHTALYWYRQSLGQGLEFLIYFQGNSAPDKSGLPSDRFSAERTGGSVSTLTIQRTQQEDSAVYLCASSLQGALISGELFFGEGSRLTVL.

The rearrangement links TRBV1 to TRBJ2-1; TRBD1, the table's D call, was not compared with the DNA. TRBV1 is deemed a pseudogene. The CDR3 loop spans 16 amino acids. The CDR3 loop is CTSSQTGKRPYNEQFF. In nucleotides, the CDR3 is TGCACCAGCAGCCAAACAGGGAAGAGGCCATACAATGAGCAGTTCTTC.

CDR3 amino acids: CASSPQTEKLFF. The CDR3 region has the DNA TGTGCCAGCAGCCCTCAAACTGAAAAACTGTTTTTT. The genes are TRBV6-2 or TRBV6-3 and TRBJ1-4; D ambiguous. The CDR3 spans 12 residues. Trimming cost V 6 bases and J 7 bases, with 9 bases left between them. Germline CDR1 MNHEY, CDR2 SVGEGT.

The rearrangement uses TRBV20-1 and TRBJ1-3, with TRBD1 matching 7 bases. V was clipped by 6 bases and J by 8 bases; unmatched bases: 4. Germline V CDR1 and CDR2: DFQATT, SNEGSKA (reference sequence). The CDR3 runs to 11 residues. CDR3 region: CSARGRDTIYF. The DNA for the CDR3 is TGCAGTGCGAGGGGGCGGGACACCATATATTTT.

V and J are TRBV5-1 and TRBJ2-5, with 11 positions matching TRBD2. J was trimmed by 5 bases and V by 6 bases; bases with no gene match: 12. This CDR3 contains 16 residues. Germline CDR1 reads SGHRS; CDR2 reads YFSETQ. CDR3 DNA sequence: TGCGCCAGCACATTCGGTAGCGGGGGGGCCCTGGAGACCCAGTACTTC. Protein sequence: CASTFGSGGALETQYF.

This clone was seen only once. This chain links TRBV27 with TRBJ2-3; possibly TRBD1 or TRBD2 for D (5 bases each). The CDR3 is 15 amino acids. V was cut by 3 bases and J by 0 bases, with 10 bases left in between. Germline lookup yields CDR1 MNHEY and CDR2 SMNVEV (reference sequence). This CDR3 is CASSFGDQSTDTQYF. CDR3 DNA sequence: TGTGCCAGCAGTTTCGGGGACCAGAGCACAGATACGCAGTATTTT.

The rearrangement uses TRBV6-5 and TRBJ2-7; 12 bases are shared with TRBD2. The germline V gene has CDR1 MNHEY and CDR2 SVGAGI. The trim removed 10 bases at V and 3 bases at J, leaving 7 bases unmatched. The CDR3 has 14 amino acids. The CDR3 nucleotides read TGTGCCATCACCCGGACTAGCGGGGTCTACGAGCAGTACTTC. It encodes CAITRTSGVYEQYF.

V is TRBV30 and J is TRBJ2-1, with TRBD2 as a possible D gene (7 bases). Germline V gene data show CDR1 as GTSNPN and CDR2 as SVGIG (reference sequence). CDR3 size: 11 residues. The ends were cut back, 3 bases at V and 9 bases at J, with 9 bases in the middle. CDR3: CAWRGGGEQFF. The CDR3 nucleotides are TGTGCCTGGAGGGGAGGGGGTGAGCAGTTCTTC.

The gene calls are TRBV5-1 and TRBJ1-2; 8 bases agree with TRBD1. Losses at the gene ends were 4 bases for V and 3 bases for J; bases not matched to a gene: 5. The CDR3 contains 14 residues. Germline V lookup: CDR1 SGHRS, CDR2 YFSETQ. CDR3 loop: CASSGQGSDYGYTF. Written as DNA, the CDR3 is TGCGCCAGCAGCGGACAGGGCTCGGACTATGGCTACACCTTC. Full variable domain (rest looked up from reference TRBV5-1 and TRBJ1-2): KAGVTQTPRYLIKTRGQQVTLSCSPISGHRSVSWYQQTPGQGLQFLFEYFSETQRNKGNFPGRFSGRQFSNSRSEMNVSTLELGDSALYLCASSGQGSDYGYTFGSGTRLTVV.

The chain links TRBV9 to TRBJ2-4; TRBD1 is a possible D gene (6 bases). Germline CDR1 and CDR2: SGDLS and YYNGEE. V lost 0 bases and J lost 8, with 9 bases in between. This CDR3 region has 13 residues. As DNA, the CDR3 is TGTGCCAGCAGCGTAGGGACAGCTGACATTCAGTACTTC. Translation: CASSVGTADIQYF.

The chain employs TRBV6-5 and TRBJ1-5, with D possibly TRBD1 on 5 matching bases. The CDR3 spans 14 residues. Germline lookup yields CDR1 MNHEY and CDR2 SVGAGI. V lost 5 bases, J lost 3 bases, and 11 bases lay in between. In DNA, the CDR3 is TGTGCCAGCAGTCCCCGCGGACACAATCAGCCCCAGCATTTT. Translating it yields CASSPRGHNQPQHF.

The V call is TRBV29-1, the J call TRBJ2-7; no clear D. With 4 bases removed from V and 0 bases from J, the gap between germline ends came to 13 bases. CDR1 is SQVTM and CDR2 is ANQGSEA in the germline V gene. The CDR3 runs to 14 residues. The CDR3 DNA is TGCAGCGTTGCTCAGAGCAGTTCCTCCTACGAGCAGTACTTC. Its translation: CSVAQSSSSYEQYF.

This chain links TRBV5-4 with TRBJ1-1; D call uncertain. The CDR3 totals 13 residues. V was shortened by 3 bases and J by 8 bases, with 14 bases between the two germline ends. Germline V CDR1 and CDR2: SGHNT, YYREEE (reference sequence). As DNA, the CDR3 is TGTGCCAGCAGCTCCGAAGGGTCAAGGGAAGCTTTCTTT. Translation gives CASSSEGSREAFF.

The V and J genes are TRBV5-1 and TRBJ2-7; 8 nucleotides align to TRBD1. Trimming took 2 bases from V and 0 from J; bases not matched to a gene: 13. The CDR3 is made up of 18 amino acids. The germline V gene has CDR1 SGHRS and CDR2 YFSETQ. In DNA form, the CDR3 reads TGCGCCAGCAGCTTCCGGGACAGGACAGTATTTTCCTCCTACGAGCAGTACTTC. It yields the protein CASSFRDRTVFSSYEQYF.

This clone has only a few counts. The J gene is TRBJ2-5, the V gene TRBV11-3; maybe TRBD2 (5 bases). V lost 2 bases, J lost 5 bases, and 6 bases lay in between. Germline CDR1 reads SGHNT; CDR2 reads YENEEA. The CDR3 loop spans 12 amino acids. The CDR3 protein is CASSLRRETQYF. The CDR3 coding sequence is TGTGCCAGCAGCTTAAGGAGGGAGACCCAGTACTTC.

The rearrangement joins TRBV19 to TRBJ2-3; D unclear. Trimming removed 7 bases at V and 2 bases at J, with 19 bases between. This CDR3 comprises 16 residues. From germline, CDR1 is LNHDA and CDR2 SQIVND (reference sequence). The CDR3 protein is CASTALPYGPTDTQYF. In nucleotides, the CDR3 is TGTGCCAGTACAGCGCTCCCATACGGTCCCACAGATACGCAGTATTTT.

In DNA, the CDR3 is TGTGCCAGCAGCCTTAGCGGGTCTCAAGAGACCCAGTACTTC. This sequence encodes CASSLSGSQETQYF. The V gene is TRBV7-2, the J gene TRBJ2-5; TRBD2 agrees at 7 bases. Germline lookup yields CDR1 SGHTA and CDR2 FQGNSA. V gave up 5 bases and J gave up 2 bases; unmatched junction bases: 5. The CDR3 contains 14 residues.

The rearrangement uses TRBV28 and TRBJ1-5, with 7 bases aligning to TRBD1. This CDR3 is 14 amino acids long. V gave up 5 bases and J gave up 3 bases; unmatched junction bases: 4. The germline CDR1 and CDR2 sequences are MDHEN and SYDVKM. CDR3 sequence: CASSDRVDNQPQHF. The CDR3 DNA sequence: TGTGCCAGCAGTGACAGGGTGGACAATCAGCCCCAGCATTTT.

Only a few counts were recorded for this clone. The V gene is TRBV7-2, the J gene TRBJ2-5, with TRBD2 as a possible D gene (5 bases). The CDR3 runs 14 residues. The germline gives CDR1 SGHTA, CDR2 FQGNSA. Between the trimmed V and J ends, which lost 5 bases and 3 bases, there was a span of 13 bases. The CDR3 sequence: CASSLTGREETQYF. As DNA, the CDR3 is TGTGCCAGCAGCCTAACGGGGAGAGAAGAGACCCAGTACTTC.

V and J are TRBV6-7 and TRBJ2-5, with 8 bases aligning to TRBD2. TRBV6-7 is an ORF; its function is uncertain. V gave up 6 bases and J gave up 9 bases; unmatched junction bases: 18. The CDR3 length is 16 residues. As DNA, the CDR3 is TGTGCCAGCAGCCTTCGGACTAGCATGCTCAACGGAGCCCAGTACTTC. Translation gives CASSLRTSMLNGAQYF.

This chain joins TRBV30 and TRBJ2-1, with a weak D call TRBD2 (6 bases). The CDR3 totals 13 residues. In germline, CDR1 is GTSNPN, CDR2 SVGIG (reference sequence). V shed 5 bases and J shed 10 bases, with 18 bases lying between them. CDR3 region: CAWSGTGRGEQFF. CDR3 coding DNA: TGTGCCTGGTCCGGGACTGGCCGTGGGGAGCAGTTCTTC.

The gene calls are TRBV30 and TRBJ2-6; D uncertain. The V gene lost 7 bases and the J gene lost 0 bases, with 4 bases spanning the gap. The germline V gene encodes CDR1 GTSNPN and CDR2 SVGIG (reference sequence). The CDR3 is made up of 12 amino acids. The CDR3 DNA sequence: TGTGCCTACAGCTCTGGGGCCAACGTCCTGACTTTC. Translating it yields CAYSSGANVLTF.

V and J are TRBV5-1 and TRBJ1-1; no clear D. Trimming pared 0 bases from V and 11 bases from J, leaving 17 bases between. CDR3 length: 14 residues. Germline V gives CDR1 SGHRS, CDR2 YFSETQ. The chain's CDR3 is CASSLGMKEVGAFF. The CDR3 DNA follows: TGCGCCAGCAGCTTGGGTATGAAAGAGGTTGGGGCTTTCTTT.